Following are 23 T cell receptor beta chains from one sample sequenced in a study of CD8+ T cells in alopecia areata. TCR sequencing used cDNA made by reverse transcription of extracted RNA. Profiled with immunoSEQ multiplex PCR; TCRdb holds only in-frame clones, not every one. The sample has over 85,000 clones; under 70% are singletons. Described treatment: oral pan-JAK inhibitor, 5-10 mg twice daily. The sample in question was CD8+ T cells sorted from blood, obtained at week 4, from a patient treated with tofacitinib. The receptors here all came from a human donor with alopecia areata.

A single count supports this clone. This chain connects TRBV30 to TRBJ1-5, with D perhaps matching TRBD1 (5 bases). Trimming left V 3 bases short and J 4 bases short, with 7 bases between. Germline V lookup: CDR1 GTSNPN, CDR2 SVGIG (reference sequence). There are 12 residues in the CDR3. The CDR3 region is CAWSPGNQPQHF. The DNA for the CDR3 is TGTGCCTGGAGCCCAGGGAATCAGCCCCAGCATTTT. The variable domain in full, with the rest retrieved from reference TRBV30 and TRBJ1-5, is SQTIHQWPATLVQPVGSPLSLECTVEGTSNPNLYWYRQAAGRGLQLLFYSVGIGQISSEVPQNLSASRPQDRQFILSSKKLLLSDSGFYLCAWSPGNQPQHFGDGTRLSIL.

This clone was observed a handful of times. V gene TRBV29-1 combines with J gene TRBJ1-2; possible D gene TRBD1, 6 bases. Trimming pared 1 base from V and 2 bases from J, leaving 11 bases between. The CDR3 spans 14 residues. Germline values: CDR1 SQVTM, CDR2 ANQGSEA. The CDR3 bases are TGCAGCGTTGAAGCTCAGGGGACGAACTATGGCTACACCTTC. As protein: CSVEAQGTNYGYTF.

The gene calls are TRBV6-6 and TRBJ2-7; 10 bases match TRBD1. Germline trimming cut 5 bases from V and 9 bases from J; bases unmatched to any gene: 10. The CDR3 is 14 residues long. Germline CDR1 and CDR2: MNHNY and SVGAGI (reference sequence). The CDR3 spells CASSPGQGTLGQYF. CDR3 in DNA: TGTGCCAGCAGTCCGGGACAGGGGACGCTTGGGCAGTACTTC.

This clone was observed a handful of times. This chain links TRBV2 with TRBJ2-1; possibly TRBD2 for D (5 bases). This CDR3 region has 10 residues. Germline V gene lookup returns CDR1 SNHLY and CDR2 FYNNEI. V was pared by 10 bases and J by 8 bases, with 9 bases between. In nucleotides, the CDR3 is TGTGCCAAGGGAGAGTATGAGCAGTTCTTC. It is translated as CAKGEYEQFF.

The genes are TRBV15 and TRBJ2-3; D not certain. In germline, CDR1 is LNHNV, CDR2 YYDKDF (reference sequence). The CDR3 extends over 14 amino acids. The ends were cut back, 4 bases at V and 2 bases at J, with 10 bases in the middle. The CDR3 protein is CATSTPANTDTQYF. As DNA, the CDR3 is TGTGCCACCAGCACCCCGGCGAACACAGATACGCAGTATTTT.

A few counts support this clone. The same CDR3 also results from other DNA sequences found in this sample. The chain is built from TRBV28 and TRBJ2-3; 10 nucleotides align to TRBD1. The CDR3 sequence is 14 residues long. V was pared by 5 bases and J by 3 bases, with 2 bases of the junction left unmatched. CDR1 and CDR2 (germline): MDHEN, SYDVKM. The CDR3 reads CASSRDRGTDTQYF. The CDR3 region has the DNA TGTGCCAGCAGTCGGGACAGGGGAACAGATACGCAGTATTTT.

This clone was detected a few times. The gene calls are TRBV7-3 and TRBJ2-1; possibly TRBD1 for D (7 bases). The CDR3 length is 14 residues. Germline V CDR1 and CDR2: SGHTA, FQGTGA. V lost 5 bases to trimming and J lost 7 bases, with 15 bases between them. The CDR3 nucleotides read TGTGCCAGCAGCCCCCAGGGGGGACGGAATGAGCAGTTCTTC. Translating it yields CASSPQGGRNEQFF.

The CDR3 loop is CASSQVYPNTEAFF. The DNA for the CDR3 is TGTGCCAGCAGCCAAGTTTATCCCAACACTGAAGCTTTCTTT. This sequence joins TRBV14 and TRBJ1-1, with D uncertain. The ends were cut back, 1 base at V and 2 bases at J, with 8 bases in the middle. In germline, CDR1 is SGHDN, CDR2 FVKESK. CDR3 length: 14 residues.

The rearrangement joins TRBV5-1 to TRBJ1-4, with TRBD1 matching 8 bases. The CDR3 extends over 14 amino acids. J lost 7 bases, V lost 4 bases, and 6 bases had no gene match. Germline V gene sequence: CDR1 SGHRS, CDR2 YFSETQ. CDR3 amino acids: CASSPGTGLEKLFF. In DNA form, the CDR3 reads TGCGCCAGCAGCCCCGGGACAGGCCTTGAAAAACTGTTTTTT.

There are a few counts of this clone. V and J are TRBV29-1 and TRBJ2-1; D is possibly TRBD2 (6 bases). The germline gives CDR1 SQVTM, CDR2 ANQGSEA. Trimming pared 3 bases from V and 2 bases from J, leaving 11 bases between. The CDR3 extends over 14 amino acids. The CDR3, as DNA: TGCAGCGTTGACATGACGGGGGCCTACAATGAGCAGTTCTTC. Protein: CSVDMTGAYNEQFF.

V usage is TRBV6-5 and J usage is TRBJ1-5, with D possibly matching TRBD1 (5 bases). Germline values: CDR1 MNHEY, CDR2 SVGAGI. CDR3 size: 14 residues. V was cut by 6 bases and J by 6 bases, with 15 bases left in between. The CDR3 here is CASSDQGWGQPQHF. CDR3 nucleotides: TGTGCCAGCAGCGACCAGGGTTGGGGTCAGCCCCAGCATTTT.

This sequence joins TRBV29-1 and TRBJ1-1; no reliable D call. Germline V gene data show CDR1 as SQVTM and CDR2 as ANQGSEA. The CDR3 is 13 residues long. V lost 7 bases, J lost 1 base, and 13 bases lay in between. The CDR3 protein is CSARVGSNTEAFF. The CDR3 coding sequence is TGCAGCGCTCGAGTAGGGTCGAACACTGAAGCTTTCTTT.

CDR3 region: CASSLGLAGPEDTQYF. The CDR3 DNA reads as TGCGCCAGCAGCTTGGGACTAGCGGGCCCTGAGGATACGCAGTATTTT. The chain couples TRBV5-1 to TRBJ2-3; 10 bases line up with TRBD2. The length of the CDR3 is 16 residues. Germline V CDR1 and CDR2: SGHRS, YFSETQ. V lost 0 bases and J lost 6; bases outside the gene matches: 7.

This clone was detected a few times. The chain couples TRBV29-1 to TRBJ2-2, with D hard to call. Trimming removed 4 bases from V and 3 bases from J, with 6 bases in between. This CDR3 has 12 residues. From germline, CDR1 is SQVTM and CDR2 ANQGSEA. The CDR3, as DNA: TGCAGCGTTGTGAAGGACACCGGGGAGCTGTTTTTT. It codes for CSVVKDTGELFF.

The V gene is TRBV2, the J gene TRBJ2-3; possibly TRBD2 for D (5 bases). Germline CDR1 reads SNHLY; CDR2 reads FYNNEI. The CDR3 totals 16 residues. Trimming took 5 bases from V and 7 from J, leaving 22 bases between them. The CDR3 here is CASSPTTRRHRYTQYF. The CDR3 DNA follows: TGTGCCAGCAGTCCTACTACTAGACGCCACAGATATACGCAGTATTTT.

The V call is TRBV7-9, the J call TRBJ1-5, with 7 bases identical to TRBD1. With 5 bases clipped from V and 4 bases from J, the junction kept 8 bases outside the gene matches. CDR3 length equals 15 residues. The germline V gene encodes CDR1 SEHNR and CDR2 FQNEAQ (reference sequence). This CDR3 reads CASSQDRADNQPQHF. The CDR3 coding sequence is TGTGCCAGCAGCCAAGACAGGGCCGATAATCAGCCCCAGCATTTT.

This chain connects TRBV9 to TRBJ1-1, with D unresolved. The germline V gene has CDR1 SGDLS and CDR2 YYNGEE. V was pared by 3 bases and J by 6 bases, with 12 bases between. CDR3 length: 13 amino acids. The CDR3 sequence is CASSAVTGAEAFF. The CDR3 bases are TGTGCCAGCAGCGCAGTGACTGGGGCTGAAGCTTTCTTT.

The chain recombines TRBV29-1 with TRBJ2-2; D is possibly TRBD2 (6 bases). Germline-derived CDR1 and CDR2 are SQVTM and ANQGSEA. The CDR3 runs to 13 residues. V lost 7 bases to trimming and J lost 4 bases, with 13 bases between them. CDR3 sequence (DNA): TGCAGCGCCGCCTTGGAGGGCACCGGGGAGCTGTTTTTT. Translating gives CSAALEGTGELFF.

This clone has just a few counts. The chain combines TRBV5-1 with TRBJ1-1, with TRBD1 as a possible D gene (6 bases). V lost 1 base, J lost 4 bases, and 8 bases lay in between. The CDR3 is 13 amino acids. Germline loops: CDR1 SGHRS, CDR2 YFSETQ. The CDR3 here is CASSLPRGTEAFF. The CDR3 DNA reads TGCGCCAGCAGCTTGCCCAGGGGCACTGAAGCTTTCTTT.

Only a few counts were recorded for this clone. This sequence joins TRBV5-6 and TRBJ1-1, with D maybe TRBD1 (6 bases). The germline V and J ends were trimmed by 6 bases and 6 bases, with 15 bases remaining between them. The V gene's germline CDR1 is SGHDT and CDR2 YYEEEE. This CDR3 region has 13 residues. The CDR3 DNA reads as TGTGCCAGCACCTCATTGGGGGGGCCTGAAGCTTTCTTT. Its protein is CASTSLGGPEAFF.

In its sample, this clone was seen a few times. This chain links TRBV27 with TRBJ2-7; 10 bases are a match to TRBD2. The CDR3 has 13 residues. The germline gives CDR1 MNHEY, CDR2 SMNVEV (reference sequence). The junction had 0 bases not matched to a gene; V was cut back by 3 bases and J by 4 bases. DNA for the CDR3: TGTGCCAGCAGTTTGGGACTAGCGTACGAGCAGTACTTC. Its protein product is CASSLGLAYEQYF.

In regard to this clone: Compared with germline, one end of the junction differs, possibly owing to a read error. The chain links TRBV7-8 to TRBJ2-3; perhaps TRBD2 as D (6 bases). Germline CDR1 reads SGHVS; CDR2 reads FQNEAQ. This CDR3 spans 16 amino acids. CDR3 in amino acids: CASSQDLQRGTDTQYF. The DNA for the CDR3 is TGCGCCAGCAGCCAAGATCTCCAGCGGGGCACAGATACGCAGTATTTT.

This clone was observed a handful of times. The chain uses TRBV6-5 and TRBJ2-3; D gene uncertain. This CDR3 contains 13 residues. Germline CDR1 is MNHEY and CDR2 is SVGAGI. Trimming took off 6 bases at V and 1 base at J, with 8 bases between the two ends. The CDR3 sequence: CASSPFGTDTQYF. DNA for the CDR3: TGTGCCAGCAGCCCCTTCGGCACAGATACGCAGTATTTT.